This T cell receptor (beta chain) stems from a study of CD8+ T cells in alopecia areata. cDNA reverse transcribed from extracted RNA served as the sequencing template. The table came from immunoSEQ multiplex PCR; TCRdb's copy has only in-frame clones and leaves some out. The sample carries more than 75,000 clones, 41% recorded once. This clonotype originated in a human donor with alopecia areata. Sequenced material: CD4+ T cells sorted from blood.

The CDR3 here is CAWNIRVGDQPQHF. In DNA form, the CDR3 reads TGTGCCTGGAATATAAGGGTGGGGGATCAGCCCCAGCATTTT. The rearrangement links TRBV30 to TRBJ1-5, with D maybe TRBD1 (5 bases). The V and J ends lost 4 bases and 5 bases respectively, with 15 bases between them. The CDR3 loop spans 14 amino acids. CDR1 and CDR2 from the germline V gene are GTSNPN and SVGIG (reference sequence).